This entry describes one TCR beta chain. Its antigen is unknown. The data belong to a study of cytomegalovirus exposure and HLA in healthy donors. Points from the study as a whole: The authors later found HLA-associated TCR beta chains more clonally expanded than equally common others.

The PCR had 60 Vbeta and 13 Jbeta primers. Study processing details: An analysis performed later counted about 80 million unique TCR beta chains (roughly 11 million of them shared). Libraries were prepared by immunoSEQ multiplex PCR; TCRdb keeps only in-frame clonotypes and omits some of them. Clonal size and the V and J genes are those of that table, whereas D and trimming came from the DNA. The sample comprises 95,000 to 100,000 clones, around 77% of which are singletons, and roughly 7.1% rests with the top ten. These donors, healthy bone marrow donors, were studied. Donors counted as nominally healthy when sampled, yet unrecorded immune exposures were likely. The TCR sequence derives from a female donor in good health and CMV-seronegative. The specimen was PBMCs.

CDR3 DNA sequence: TGTGCCAGCAGTCCGGGACTAGCGTATGAGCAGTTCTTC. Protein product: CASSPGLAYEQFF. V usage is TRBV6-5 and J usage is TRBJ2-1; TRBD2 aligns across 10 bases. This CDR3 has 13 amino acids. V was clipped by 5 bases and J by 8 bases; unmatched bases: 3. Germline CDR1 and CDR2: MNHEY and SVGAGI.